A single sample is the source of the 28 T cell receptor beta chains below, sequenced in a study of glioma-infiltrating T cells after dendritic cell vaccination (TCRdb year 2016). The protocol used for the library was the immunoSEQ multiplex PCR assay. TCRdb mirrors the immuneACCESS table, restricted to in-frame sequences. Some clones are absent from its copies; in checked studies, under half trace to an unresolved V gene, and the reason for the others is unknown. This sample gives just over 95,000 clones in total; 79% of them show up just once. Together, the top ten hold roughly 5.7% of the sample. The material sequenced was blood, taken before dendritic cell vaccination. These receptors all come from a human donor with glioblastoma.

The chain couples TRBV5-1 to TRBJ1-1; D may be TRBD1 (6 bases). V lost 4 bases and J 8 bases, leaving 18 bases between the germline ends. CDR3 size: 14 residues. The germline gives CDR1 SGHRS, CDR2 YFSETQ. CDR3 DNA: TGCGCCAGCAGCCAAACCAGATCGGACAGAGAAGCTTTCTTT. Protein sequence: CASSQTRSDREAFF.

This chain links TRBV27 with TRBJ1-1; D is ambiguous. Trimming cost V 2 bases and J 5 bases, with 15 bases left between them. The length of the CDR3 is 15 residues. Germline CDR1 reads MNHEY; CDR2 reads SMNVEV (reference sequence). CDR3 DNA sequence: TGTGCCAGCAGTTTAGAGAGCGGAAGAGGGACTGAAGCTTTCTTT. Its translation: CASSLESGRGTEAFF.

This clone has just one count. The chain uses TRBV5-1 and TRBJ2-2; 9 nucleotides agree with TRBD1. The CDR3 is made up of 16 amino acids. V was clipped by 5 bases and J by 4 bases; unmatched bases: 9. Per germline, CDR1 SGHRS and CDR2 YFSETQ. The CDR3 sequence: CASRIWGQGPTGELFF. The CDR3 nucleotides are TGCGCCAGCAGGATTTGGGGACAGGGCCCCACCGGGGAGCTGTTTTTT.

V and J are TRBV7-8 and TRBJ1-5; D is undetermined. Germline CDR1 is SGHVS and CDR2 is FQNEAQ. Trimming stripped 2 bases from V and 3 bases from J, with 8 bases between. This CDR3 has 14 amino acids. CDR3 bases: TGTGCCAGCAGCTTAACGGGTGACAATCAGCCCCAGCATTTT. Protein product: CASSLTGDNQPQHF.

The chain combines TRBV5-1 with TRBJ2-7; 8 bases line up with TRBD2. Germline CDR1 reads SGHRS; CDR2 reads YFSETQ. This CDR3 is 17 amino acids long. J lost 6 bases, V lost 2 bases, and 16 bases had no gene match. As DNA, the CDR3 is TGCGCCAGCAGCTTCACCTTTCATCATACGGGAGGGGGCGAGCAGTACTTC. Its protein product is CASSFTFHHTGGGEQYF. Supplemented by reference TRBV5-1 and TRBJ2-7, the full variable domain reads KAGVTQTPRYLIKTRGQQVTLSCSPISGHRSVSWYQQTPGQGLQFLFEYFSETQRNKGNFPGRFSGRQFSNSRSEMNVSTLELGDSALYLCASSFTFHHTGGGEQYFGPGTRLTVT.

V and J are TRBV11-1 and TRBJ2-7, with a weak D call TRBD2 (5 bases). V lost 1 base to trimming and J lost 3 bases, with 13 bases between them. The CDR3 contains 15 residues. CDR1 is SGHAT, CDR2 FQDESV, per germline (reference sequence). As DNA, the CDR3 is TGTGCCAGCAGCTTAGAGTGGAGGAGCTTCTACGAGCAGTACTTC. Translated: CASSLEWRSFYEQYF.

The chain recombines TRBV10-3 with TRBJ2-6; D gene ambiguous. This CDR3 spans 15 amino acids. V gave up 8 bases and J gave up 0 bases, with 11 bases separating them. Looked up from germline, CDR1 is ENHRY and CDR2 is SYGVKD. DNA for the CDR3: TGTGCCATCCAAGCCTCCTACTCTGGGGCCAACGTCCTGACTTTC. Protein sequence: CAIQASYSGANVLTF.

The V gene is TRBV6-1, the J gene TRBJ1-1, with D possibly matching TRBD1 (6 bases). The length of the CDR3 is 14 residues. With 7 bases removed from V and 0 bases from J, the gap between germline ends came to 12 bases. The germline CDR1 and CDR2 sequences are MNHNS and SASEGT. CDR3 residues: CASIGTGLNTEAFF. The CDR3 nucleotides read TGTGCCAGCATAGGAACAGGGTTGAACACTGAAGCTTTCTTT.

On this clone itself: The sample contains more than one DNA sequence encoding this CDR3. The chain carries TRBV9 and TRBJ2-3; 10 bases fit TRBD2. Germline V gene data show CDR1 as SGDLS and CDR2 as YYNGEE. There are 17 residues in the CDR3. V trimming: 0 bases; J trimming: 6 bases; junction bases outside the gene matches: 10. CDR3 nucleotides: TGTGCCAGCAGCGTAGGGGCTAGCGGGAGTATGACGGATACGCAGTATTTT. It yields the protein CASSVGASGSMTDTQYF.

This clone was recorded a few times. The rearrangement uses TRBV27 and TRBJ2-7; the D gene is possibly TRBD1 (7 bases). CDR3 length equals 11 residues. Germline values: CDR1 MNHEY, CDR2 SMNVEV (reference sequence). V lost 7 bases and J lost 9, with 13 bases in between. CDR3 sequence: CASTRGDRQYF. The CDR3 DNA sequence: TGTGCCAGCACCAGGGGGGACCGGCAGTACTTC.

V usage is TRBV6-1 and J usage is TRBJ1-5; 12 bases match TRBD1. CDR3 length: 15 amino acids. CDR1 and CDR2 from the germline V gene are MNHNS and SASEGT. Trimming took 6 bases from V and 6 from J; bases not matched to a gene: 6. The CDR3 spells CASRGGQGAGQPQHF. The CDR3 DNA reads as TGTGCCAGCAGGGGGGGACAGGGGGCCGGTCAGCCCCAGCATTTT.

The CDR3 region is CASSATGDLDGYTF. DNA for the CDR3: TGTGCCAGCAGTGCGACAGGGGACCTGGATGGCTACACCTTC. The rearrangement uses TRBV6-6 and TRBJ1-2, with TRBD1 matching over 8 bases. This CDR3 spans 14 amino acids. V dropped 5 bases and J dropped 6; count of bases not matched to a gene: 8. Germline assignment: CDR1 MNHNY and CDR2 SVGAGI (reference sequence).

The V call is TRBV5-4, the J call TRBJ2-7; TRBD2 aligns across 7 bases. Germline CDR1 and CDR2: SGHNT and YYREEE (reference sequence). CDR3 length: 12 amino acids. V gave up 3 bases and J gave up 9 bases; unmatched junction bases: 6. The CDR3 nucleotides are TGTGCCAGCAGCTCCCCTCCGGGAGGGCAGTACTTC. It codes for CASSSPPGGQYF.

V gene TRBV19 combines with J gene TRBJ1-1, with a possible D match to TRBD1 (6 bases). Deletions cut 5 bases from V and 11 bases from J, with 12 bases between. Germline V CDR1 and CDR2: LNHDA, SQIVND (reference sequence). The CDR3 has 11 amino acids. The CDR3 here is CASSLRQEAFF. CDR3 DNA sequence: TGTGCCAGTAGTTTGCGACAGGAGGCTTTCTTT.

This CDR3 is CASRSGGRNQPQHF. The CDR3 nucleotides read TGTGCCAGCAGGTCAGGGGGTCGCAATCAGCCCCAGCATTTT. The chain joins TRBV28 to TRBJ1-5; 7 nucleotides align to TRBD1. CDR1 and CDR2 (germline): MDHEN, SYDVKM. With 6 bases clipped from V and 2 bases from J, the junction kept 4 bases outside the gene matches. CDR3 length equals 14 residues.

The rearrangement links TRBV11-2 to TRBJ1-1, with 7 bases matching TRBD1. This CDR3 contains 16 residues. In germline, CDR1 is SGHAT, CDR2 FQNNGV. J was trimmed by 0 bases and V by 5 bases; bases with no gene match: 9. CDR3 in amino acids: CASSLNQQGLNTEAFF. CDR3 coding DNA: TGTGCCAGCAGCCTGAACCAACAGGGGCTGAACACTGAAGCTTTCTTT.

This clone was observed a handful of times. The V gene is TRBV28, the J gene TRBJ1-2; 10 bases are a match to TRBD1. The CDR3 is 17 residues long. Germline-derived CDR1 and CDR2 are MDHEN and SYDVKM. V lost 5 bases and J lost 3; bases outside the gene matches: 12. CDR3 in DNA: TGTGCCAGCAGTGCCTCCGACAGGGGGCGCTTCGACTATGGCTACACCTTC. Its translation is CASSASDRGRFDYGYTF.

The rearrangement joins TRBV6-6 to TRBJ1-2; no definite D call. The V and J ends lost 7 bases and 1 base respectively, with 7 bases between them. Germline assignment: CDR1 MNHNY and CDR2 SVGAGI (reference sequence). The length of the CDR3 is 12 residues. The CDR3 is CASTGINYGYTF. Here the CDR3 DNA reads TGTGCCAGCACCGGGATTAACTATGGCTACACCTTC.

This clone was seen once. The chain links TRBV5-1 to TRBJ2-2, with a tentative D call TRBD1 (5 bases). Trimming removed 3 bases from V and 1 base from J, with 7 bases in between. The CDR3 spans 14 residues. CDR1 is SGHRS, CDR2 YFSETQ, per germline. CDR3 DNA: TGCGCCAGCAGCTCCGGACAGAACACCGGGGAGCTGTTTTTT. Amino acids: CASSSGQNTGELFF.

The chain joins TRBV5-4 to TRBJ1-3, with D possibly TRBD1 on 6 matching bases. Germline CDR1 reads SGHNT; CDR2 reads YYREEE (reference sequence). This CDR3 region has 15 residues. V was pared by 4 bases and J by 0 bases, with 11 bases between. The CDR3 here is CASSVSQGSGNTIYF. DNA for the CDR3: TGTGCCAGCAGCGTATCACAGGGCTCTGGAAACACCATATATTTT.

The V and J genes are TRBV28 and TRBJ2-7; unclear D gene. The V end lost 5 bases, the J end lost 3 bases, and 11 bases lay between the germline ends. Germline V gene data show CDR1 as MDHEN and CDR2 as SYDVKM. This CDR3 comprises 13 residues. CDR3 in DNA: TGTGCCAGCAGTCCCCTAGACTTCTACGAGCAGTACTTC. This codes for CASSPLDFYEQYF.

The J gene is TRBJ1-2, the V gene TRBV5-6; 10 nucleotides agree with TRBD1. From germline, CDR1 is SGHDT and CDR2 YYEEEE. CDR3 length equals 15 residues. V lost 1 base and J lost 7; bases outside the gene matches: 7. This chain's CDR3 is CASSLWVTGGVGYTF. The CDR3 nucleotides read TGTGCCAGCAGCTTGTGGGTGACAGGGGGCGTTGGCTACACCTTC.

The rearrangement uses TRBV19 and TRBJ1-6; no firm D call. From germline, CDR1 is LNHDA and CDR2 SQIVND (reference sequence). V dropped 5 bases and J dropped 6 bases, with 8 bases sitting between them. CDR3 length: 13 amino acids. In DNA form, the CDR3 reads TGTGCCAGTAGTCCTCAGGCTAATTCACCCCTCCACTTT. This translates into CASSPQANSPLHF. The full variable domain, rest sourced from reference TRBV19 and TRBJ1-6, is DGGITQSPKYLFRKEGQNVTLSCEQNLNHDAMYWYRQDPGQGLRLIYYSQIVNDFQKGDIAEGYSVSREKKESFPLTVTSAQKNPTAFYLCASSPQANSPLHFGNGTRLTVT.

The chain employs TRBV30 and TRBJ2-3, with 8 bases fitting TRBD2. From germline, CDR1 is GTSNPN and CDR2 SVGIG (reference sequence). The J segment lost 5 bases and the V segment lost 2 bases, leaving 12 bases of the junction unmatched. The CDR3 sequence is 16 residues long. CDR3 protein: CAWSSQAGAPRDTQYF. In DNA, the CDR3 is TGTGCCTGGAGTTCGCAAGCGGGAGCCCCGCGAGATACGCAGTATTTT.

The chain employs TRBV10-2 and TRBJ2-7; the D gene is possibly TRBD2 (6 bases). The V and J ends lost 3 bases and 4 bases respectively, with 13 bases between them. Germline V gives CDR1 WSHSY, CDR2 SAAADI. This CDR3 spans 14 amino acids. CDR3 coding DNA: TGCGCCAGCAGTGAACAACTAGCTTTGTACGAGCAGTACTTC. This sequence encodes CASSEQLALYEQYF.

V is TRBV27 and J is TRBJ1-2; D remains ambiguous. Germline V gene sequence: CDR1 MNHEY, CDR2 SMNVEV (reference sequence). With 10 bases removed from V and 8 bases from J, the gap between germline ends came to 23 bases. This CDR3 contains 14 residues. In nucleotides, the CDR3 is TGTGCCACCAGGTCCAGGACTCAAAGTGGAGGCTACACCTTC. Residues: CATRSRTQSGGYTF.

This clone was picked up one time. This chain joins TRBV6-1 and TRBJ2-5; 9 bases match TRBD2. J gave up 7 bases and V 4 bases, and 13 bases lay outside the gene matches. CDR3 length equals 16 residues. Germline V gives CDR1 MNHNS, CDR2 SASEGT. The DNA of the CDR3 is TGTGCCAGCAGTGGGACCTGGCGGGAGGGCCGCCCGACCCAGTACTTC. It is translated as CASSGTWREGRPTQYF.

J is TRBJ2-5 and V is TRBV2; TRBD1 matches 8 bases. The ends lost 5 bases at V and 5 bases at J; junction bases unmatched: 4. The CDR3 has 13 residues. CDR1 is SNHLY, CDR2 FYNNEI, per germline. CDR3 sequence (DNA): TGTGCCAGCAGTCCAGGGGGCTTGGAGACCCAGTACTTC. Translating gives CASSPGGLETQYF.